One and the same sample provided the 4 T cell receptor beta chains below, sequenced in a study of low-dose radiotherapy and immunotherapy resistance in tumors. TRAV- and TRBV-specific primers, spanning alpha and beta chains, primed first-strand cDNA. TCRs were put through about 20 PCR cycles of amplification with Phusion. A constant-region primer and the V-primer adapter served as the primer pair. TCRdb ran MiXCR on the reads and lists one entry per CDR3 protein. The sample includes 6,500 to 8,500 distinct CDR3 sequences, under 70% seen only once; the top ten take roughly an eighth. These receptors were collected from a human donor with advanced metastatic prostate, ovarian, gallbladder or colorectal cancer (not recorded which). This table probably holds off-target reads from a library built for another chain.

Only a few counts were recorded for this clonotype. The V and J genes are TRBV29-1 and TRBJ2-1, with D perhaps TRBD1 (5 bases). The CDR3 runs to 14 residues. From germline, CDR1 is SQVTM and CDR2 ANQGSEA. Trimming pared 2 bases from V and 0 bases from J, leaving 8 bases between. The chain's CDR3 is CSVEPDSSYNEQFF. CDR3 sequence (DNA): TGCAGCGTTGAACCAGACAGCTCCTACAATGAGCAGTTCTTC.

This clonotype came up a few times. The chain joins TRBV11-2 to TRBJ2-5; 10 bases are a match to TRBD2. V was pared by 5 bases and J by 5 bases, with 8 bases of the junction left unmatched. The CDR3 extends over 15 amino acids. Germline V lookup: CDR1 SGHAT, CDR2 FQNNGV. The CDR3: CASSAAGGPGETQYF. The CDR3 region has the DNA TGTGCCAGCAGCGCAGCGGGGGGGCCGGGGGAGACCCAGTACTTC.

There are a few counts of this clonotype. This chain joins TRBV11-1 and TRBJ1-2, with D possibly being TRBD1 (5 bases). The CDR3 runs 13 residues. V lost 5 bases to trimming and J lost 1 base, with 8 bases between them. CDR1 is SGHAT and CDR2 is FQDESV in the germline V gene (reference sequence). CDR3 protein: CASSQGLNYGYTF. CDR3 coding DNA: TGTGCCAGCAGCCAGGGCCTTAACTATGGCTACACCTTC.

This clonotype appeared a few times. CDR3 sequence: CASSSTGVPEQYF. CDR3 coding DNA: TGTGCCAGCAGCTCGACAGGGGTCCCCGAGCAGTACTTC. The chain employs TRBV5-6 and TRBJ2-7; TRBD1 aligns across 8 bases. The CDR3 is made up of 13 amino acids. In germline, CDR1 is SGHDT, CDR2 YYEEEE. J gave up 6 bases and V 3 bases, and 5 bases lay outside the gene matches.